The rows below give T cell receptor beta chains drawn from one sample of a study of cytotoxic CD8 clonotypes in ibrutinib-treated CLL. Data came from immunoSEQ multiplex PCR; TCRdb stores just in-frame clones and leaves some out. There are approximately 100,000 clones in the sample; under 70% occur only once, and about 40% lies in the top ten. The material was PBMCs, obtained after 24 months of ibrutinib treatment. The receptors shown here come from a human donor with chronic lymphocytic leukemia. The conserved cysteine and the conserved F or W are not part of the CDR3 here.

TRBV2 | ASRGEWPQH
TRBV4-2 | ASSNRDREIYEQY
TRBV7-9 | ASSSGAGANVLT
TRBV9 | ASSVYGGSGGELF
TRBV5-1 | ASSSYSTGVQETQY
TRBV6-4 | ASSDTRNSPLH
TRBV5-4 | ASSKPGQGIFGYT
TRBV12-5 | ASGWKETQY
TRBV30 | AWSAGQMNTDTQY
TRBV9 | ASSPPYSQETQY
TRBV7-6 | ASSPGRDGGAKNIQY
TRBV5-6 | ASSFGTGGANTEAF
TRBV27 | ASSHPTGNTGELF
TRBV7-3 | ASSPGTNRWEQF
TRBV11-2 | ASSGSGTTNTGELF
TRBV7-2 | ASRHLAGEYITSTDTQY
TRBV30 | AWSWGRGLQETQY
TRBV18 | ASSPGGFNSPLH
TRBV28 | ASSFNRQGANVLT
TRBV1 | TSRWGTEDSNQPQH
TRBV28 | ASYPVQGAEQY
TRBV7-3 | ASSLIRADTQY
TRBV7-9 | ASSLGGGVPDTQY
TRBV6-5 | ASRAGEGELF
TRBV7-2 | ASSPSGGLEQY
TRBV10-3 | AISAQDSWNTGELF
TRBV11-3 | ASRSIQGGGYT
TRBV6-5 | ASSFSGTGPYGYT
TRBV11-3 | ASSLDSLDTQY
TRBV5-4 | ASKPGGSYNEQF
TRBV25-1 | ASSEGGRNTIY
TRBV9 | ASSVLVSGNEQF
TRBV29-1 | SVQDSNQPQH
TRBV5-1 | ASSPPNSDEKLF
TRBV9 | ASSVGGHRSVISYGYT
TRBV15 | ATSRQPQETQY
TRBV9 | ASSVAEGIENTGELF
TRBV5-4 | ASSPQANTEAF
TRBV7-3 | ASSAQAGRAGELF
TRBV27 | ASSFVGGVTDTQY
TRBV4-2 | ASSHQGLVNTGELF
TRBV30 | ACSPWGGNTIY
TRBV7-3 | ASSLMGSGLDTDTQY
TRBV19 | ASSFGQGLYNEQF
TRBV29-1 | SVEGARRGLEAF
TRBV19 | ASSIATNQPQH
TRBV30 | AWRRTGEGGNSPLH
TRBV5-1 | ASNLQDSNQETQY
TRBV28 | ASSLPATGRNQPQH
TRBV7-2 | ASSFQKAEGTEAF
TRBV6-6 | ASSLTGSSNNQPQH
TRBV29-1 | SVGTRLEQF
TRBV9 | ASSVRFGLAETTDTQY
TRBV5-1 | ASSRGTGGRETQY
TRBV5-1 | ASSLGGTLGDNEQF
TRBV28 | ASSSLASGGGEQF
TRBV7-2 | ASTHRGSYEQY
TRBV4-2 | ASSPTQGINTEAF
TRBV4-2 | ASSQTPGYTQY